A selection of T cell receptor beta chains follows, all from one sample in a study of T cell repertoires in cytomegalovirus infection. TCRdb ran MiXCR on the reads and lists one entry per CDR3 protein. The sample contains 480,000 or so distinct CDR3 sequences, over 9% of which appear only once. Sequences were obtained from PBMCs. The receptors here all came from a human donor in good health (CMV status not recorded). Some clones in this sample may be carry-over from other donors' samples. Each CDR3 is given with its conserved first and last residue. Each record gives: CDR3 protein, CDR3 DNA, clone size, J gene, V gene, D gene. A D gene is named only where the DNA matches it firmly. Only some rows state a clone size, as once, few, many or a class for expanded clones.

CDR3 protein: CASSQEAAPYEQYF; CDR3 DNA: TGTGCCAGCAGCCAAGAGGCAGCCCCCTACGAGCAGTACTTC; clone size: many; J gene: TRBJ2-7; V gene: TRBV7-8; D gene: -
CDR3 protein: CASSLATGVNSPLHF; CDR3 DNA: TGTGCCAGCAGTTTAGCGACAGGGGTAAATTCACCCCTCCACTTT; clone size: many; J gene: TRBJ1-6; V gene: TRBV12-3/TRBV12-4; D gene: TRBD1
CDR3 protein: CASSSQNLGDTQYF; CDR3 DNA: TGTGCCAGCAGCTCACAGAACCTGGGAGATACGCAGTATTTT; clone size: -; J gene: TRBJ2-3; V gene: TRBV7-8; D gene: -
CDR3 protein: CSVRTGPMNTEAFF; CDR3 DNA: TGCAGCGTCCGGACAGGTCCCATGAACACTGAAGCTTTCTTT; clone size: -; J gene: TRBJ1-1; V gene: TRBV29-1; D gene: TRBD1
CDR3 protein: CASSYWTGVSDGYTF; CDR3 DNA: TGTGCCAGCAGTTATTGGACGGGGGTATCGGATGGCTACACCTTC; clone size: few; J gene: TRBJ1-2; V gene: TRBV5-4; D gene: -
CDR3 protein: CAWSTATPQGATRFF; CDR3 DNA: TGTGCCTGGAGTACCGCAACACCACAGGGGGCAACGAGGTTCTTC; clone size: -; J gene: TRBJ2-1; V gene: TRBV30; D gene: TRBD1
CDR3 protein: CSARDPRGSTDTQYF; CDR3 DNA: TGCAGTGCTAGAGACCCACGGGGTAGCACAGATACGCAGTATTTT; clone size: many; J gene: TRBJ2-3; V gene: TRBV20-1; D gene: -
CDR3 protein: CASSPTYANTGELFF; CDR3 DNA: TGTGCCAGCAGCCCAACGTACGCGAACACCGGGGAGCTGTTTTTT; clone size: many; J gene: TRBJ2-2; V gene: TRBV7-2; D gene: -
CDR3 protein: CASSPWTQAAEAFF; CDR3 DNA: TGTGCCAGCAGCCCCTGGACCCAGGCGGCTGAAGCTTTCTTT; clone size: -; J gene: TRBJ1-1; V gene: TRBV5-4; D gene: -
CDR3 protein: CASSPTGDETQYF; CDR3 DNA: TGTGCCAGCAGCCCAACAGGGGACGAGACCCAGTACTTC; clone size: many; J gene: TRBJ2-5; V gene: TRBV7-9; D gene: TRBD1
CDR3 protein: CATLPGAGANVLTF; CDR3 DNA: TGTGCCACCCTGCCGGGCGCTGGGGCCAACGTCCTGACTTTC; clone size: many; J gene: TRBJ2-6; V gene: TRBV27; D gene: -
CDR3 protein: CASSLRGTGITETQYF; CDR3 DNA: TGTGCCAGCAGTTTAAGGGGGACAGGGATTACGGAGACCCAGTACTTC; clone size: many; J gene: TRBJ2-5; V gene: TRBV28; D gene: TRBD1
CDR3 protein: CASSPISGGNNNEQFF; CDR3 DNA: TGTGCCAGCAGCCCTATAAGCGGGGGGAACAACAATGAGCAGTTCTTC; clone size: few; J gene: TRBJ2-1; V gene: TRBV14; D gene: TRBD2
CDR3 protein: CASSGSGISYNEQFF; CDR3 DNA: TGTGCCAGCAGCGGTAGCGGGATCTCCTACAATGAGCAGTTCTTC; clone size: -; J gene: TRBJ2-1; V gene: TRBV11-2; D gene: TRBD2
CDR3 protein: CSARDQGRAWADTQYF; CDR3 DNA: TGCAGTGCTAGAGATCAGGGCAGGGCGTGGGCAGATACGCAGTATTTT; clone size: -; J gene: TRBJ2-3; V gene: TRBV20-1; D gene: -
CDR3 protein: CASSSSSGRHSYNEQFF; CDR3 DNA: TGTGCCAGCAGCTCCTCTAGCGGGAGACACTCCTACAATGAGCAGTTCTTC; clone size: few; J gene: TRBJ2-1; V gene: TRBV7-9; D gene: TRBD2
CDR3 protein: CTSSLTGTGANVLTF; CDR3 DNA: TGTACCAGCAGCCTTACAGGGACTGGGGCCAACGTCCTGACTTTC; clone size: -; J gene: TRBJ2-6; V gene: TRBV7-2; D gene: -
CDR3 protein: CATAGAALGYEQYF; CDR3 DNA: TGTGCCACCGCAGGGGCAGCACTTGGGTACGAGCAGTACTTC; clone size: many; J gene: TRBJ2-7; V gene: TRBV6-1; D gene: -
CDR3 protein: CASSYTGRDTEAFF; CDR3 DNA: TGCGCCAGCAGCTACACAGGGAGGGACACTGAAGCTTTCTTT; clone size: -; J gene: TRBJ1-1; V gene: TRBV5-1; D gene: -
CDR3 protein: CASTMQLVSLYNEQFF; CDR3 DNA: TGTGCCAGCACTATGCAACTAGTCTCCCTCTACAATGAGCAGTTCTTC; clone size: many; J gene: TRBJ2-1; V gene: TRBV2; D gene: -
CDR3 protein: CASSQFTSYEQYF; CDR3 DNA: TGTGCCAGCAGCCAATTCACCTCCTACGAGCAGTACTTC; clone size: -; J gene: TRBJ2-7; V gene: TRBV3-1; D gene: -
CDR3 protein: CASSLKNEAFF; CDR3 DNA: TGTGCCAGCAGCTTAAAGAATGAAGCTTTCTTT; clone size: many; J gene: TRBJ1-1; V gene: TRBV12-3/TRBV12-4; D gene: -
CDR3 protein: CASSQGPGGPEAFF; CDR3 DNA: TGTGCCAGCAGCCAAGGCCCGGGGGGTCCTGAAGCTTTCTTT; clone size: many; J gene: TRBJ1-1; V gene: TRBV3-1; D gene: -
CDR3 protein: CASSPPNQPQHF; CDR3 DNA: TGTGCCAGCAGTCCCCCCAATCAGCCCCAGCATTTT; clone size: many; J gene: TRBJ1-5; V gene: TRBV18; D gene: -